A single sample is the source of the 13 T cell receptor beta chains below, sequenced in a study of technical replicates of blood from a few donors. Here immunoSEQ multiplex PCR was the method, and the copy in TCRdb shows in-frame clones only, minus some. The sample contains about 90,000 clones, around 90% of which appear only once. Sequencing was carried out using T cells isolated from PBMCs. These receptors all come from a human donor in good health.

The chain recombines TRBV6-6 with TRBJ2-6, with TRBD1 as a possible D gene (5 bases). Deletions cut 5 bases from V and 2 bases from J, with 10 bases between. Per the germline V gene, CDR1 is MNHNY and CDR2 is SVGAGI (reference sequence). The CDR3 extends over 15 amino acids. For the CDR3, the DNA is TGTGCCAGCAGTGCGCAGGGAACTGGGGCCAACGTCCTGACTTTC. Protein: CASSAQGTGANVLTF.

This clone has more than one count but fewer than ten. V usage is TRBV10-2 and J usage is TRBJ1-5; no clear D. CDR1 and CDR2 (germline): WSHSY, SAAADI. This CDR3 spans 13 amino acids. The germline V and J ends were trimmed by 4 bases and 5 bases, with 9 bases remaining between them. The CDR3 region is CASSVRGYQPQHF. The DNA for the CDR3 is TGCGCCAGCAGTGTTCGAGGATATCAGCCCCAGCATTTT.

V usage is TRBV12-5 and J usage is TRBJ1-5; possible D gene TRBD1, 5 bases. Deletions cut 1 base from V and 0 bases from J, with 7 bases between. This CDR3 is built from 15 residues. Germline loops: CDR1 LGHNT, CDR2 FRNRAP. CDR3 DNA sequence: TGTGCTAGTGGTTTGGGAGACAGTAGCAATCAGCCCCAGCATTTT. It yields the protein CASGLGDSSNQPQHF.

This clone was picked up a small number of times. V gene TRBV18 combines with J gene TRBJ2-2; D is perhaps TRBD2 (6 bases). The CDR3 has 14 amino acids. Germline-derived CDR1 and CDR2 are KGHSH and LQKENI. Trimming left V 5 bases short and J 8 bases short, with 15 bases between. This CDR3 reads CASSGLASSGELFF. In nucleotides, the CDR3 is TGTGCCAGCTCAGGTCTAGCGTCGTCTGGGGAGCTGTTTTTT.

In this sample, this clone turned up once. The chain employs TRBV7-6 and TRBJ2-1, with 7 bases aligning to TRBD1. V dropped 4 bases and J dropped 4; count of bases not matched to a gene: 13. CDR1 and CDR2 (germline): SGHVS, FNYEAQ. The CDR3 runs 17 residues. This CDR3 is CASSSSSRTGLYNEQFF. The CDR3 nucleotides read TGTGCCAGCAGCTCCTCCTCGAGGACAGGCCTATACAATGAGCAGTTCTTC. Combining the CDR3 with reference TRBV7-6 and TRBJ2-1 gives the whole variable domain GAGVSQSPRYKVTKRGQDVALRCDPISGHVSLYWYRQALGQGPEFLTYFNYEAQQDKSGLPNDRFSAERPEGSISTLTIQRTEQRDSAMYRCASSSSSRTGLYNEQFFGPGTRLTVL.

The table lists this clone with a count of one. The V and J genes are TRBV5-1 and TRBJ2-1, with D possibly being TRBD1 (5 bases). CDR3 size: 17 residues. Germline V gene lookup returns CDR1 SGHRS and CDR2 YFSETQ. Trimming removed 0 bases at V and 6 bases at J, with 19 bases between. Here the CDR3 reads CASSLGRTNRIVNEQFF. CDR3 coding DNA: TGCGCCAGCAGCTTGGGACGGACAAACAGGATCGTCAATGAGCAGTTCTTC.

The CDR3 DNA reads as TGTGCCATCAGCCTCGACGGATCCCAAGGGGGTGGCTACACCTTC. Translated, it gives CAISLDGSQGGGYTF. The V and J genes are TRBV10-3 and TRBJ1-2; tentative D call: TRBD1 (6 bases). In germline, CDR1 is ENHRY, CDR2 SYGVKD. This CDR3 has 15 amino acids. The V and J ends lost 6 bases and 7 bases respectively, with 21 bases between them.

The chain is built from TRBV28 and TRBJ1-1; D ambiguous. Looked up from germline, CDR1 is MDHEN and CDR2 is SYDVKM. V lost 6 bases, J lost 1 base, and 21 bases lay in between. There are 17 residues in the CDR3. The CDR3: CASSITPNRYRNTEAFF. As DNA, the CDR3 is TGTGCCAGCAGCATCACCCCCAATCGATACAGGAACACTGAAGCTTTCTTT.

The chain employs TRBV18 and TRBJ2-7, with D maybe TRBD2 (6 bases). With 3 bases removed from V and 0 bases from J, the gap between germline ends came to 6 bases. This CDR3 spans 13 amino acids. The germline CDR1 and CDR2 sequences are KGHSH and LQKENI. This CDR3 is CASSPGSSYEQYF. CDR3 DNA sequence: TGTGCCAGCTCACCCGGGAGCTCCTACGAGCAGTACTTC.

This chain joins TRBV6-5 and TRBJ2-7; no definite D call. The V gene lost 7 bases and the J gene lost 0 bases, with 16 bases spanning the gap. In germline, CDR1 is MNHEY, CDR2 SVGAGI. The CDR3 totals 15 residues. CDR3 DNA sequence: TGTGCCAGCACCACCGAGGCACACCACTCCTACGAGCAGTACTTC. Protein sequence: CASTTEAHHSYEQYF.

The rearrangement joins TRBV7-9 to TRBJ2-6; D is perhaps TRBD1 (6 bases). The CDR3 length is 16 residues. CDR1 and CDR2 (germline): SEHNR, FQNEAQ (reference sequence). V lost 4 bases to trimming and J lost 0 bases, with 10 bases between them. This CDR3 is CASSSWTVSGANVLTF. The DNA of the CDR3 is TGTGCCAGCAGCTCCTGGACAGTCTCTGGGGCCAACGTCCTGACTTTC.

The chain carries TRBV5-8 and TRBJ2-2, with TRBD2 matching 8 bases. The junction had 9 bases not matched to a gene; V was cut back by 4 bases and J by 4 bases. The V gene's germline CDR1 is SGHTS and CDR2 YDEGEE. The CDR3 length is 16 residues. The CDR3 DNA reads TGTGCCAGCAGCCCGGAGGGGACTAGTAGCACCGGGGAGCTGTTTTTT. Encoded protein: CASSPEGTSSTGELFF. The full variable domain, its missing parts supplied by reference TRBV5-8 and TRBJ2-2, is EAGVTQSPTHLIKTRGQQATLRCSPISGHTSVYWYQQALGLGLQFLLWYDEGEERNRGNFPPRFSGRQFPNYSSELNVNALELEDSALYLCASSPEGTSSTGELFFGEGSRLTVL.

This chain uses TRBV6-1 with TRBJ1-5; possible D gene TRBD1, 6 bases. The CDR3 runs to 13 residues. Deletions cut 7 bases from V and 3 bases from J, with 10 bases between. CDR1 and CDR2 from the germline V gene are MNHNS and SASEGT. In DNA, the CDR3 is TGTGCCAGCACAGGGGATACCAATCAGCCCCAGCATTTT. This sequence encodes CASTGDTNQPQHF.